What follows describes a single T cell receptor (beta chain). As yet, its antigen is unknown. These data come from a study of Ad26.COV2.S vaccination and SARS-CoV-2 variants. On the study more broadly: Ad26.COV2.S shots went into the muscle once or twice, 56 days apart.

The data were produced by immunoSEQ multiplex PCR, yet TCRdb's version contains in-frame clones alone and is incomplete. This sample has about 350,000 clones, with 88% found just once. As to treatment: some 20 received Ad26.COV2.S at low or high dose, single or two shots; about five received placebo; per-sample allocation not given. Samples came from day 63 after the first vaccine or placebo injection. In Boston, the donor was an adult between 18-55 years of age. In the vaccine, an Ad26 vector expressed the SARS-CoV-2 spike of the Wuhan strain. Study-level results: Substantial breadth was reported for post-vaccination spike-specific CD8+ and CD4+ T cells.

Between the trimmed V and J ends, which lost 3 bases and 3 bases, there was a span of 7 bases. Germline V gene sequence: CDR1 SGHRS, CDR2 YFSETQ. The CDR3 covers 14 residues. The gene calls are TRBV5-1 and TRBJ1-6; no clear D gene. The origin of this receptor is a person aged 18-60 years who received the Ad26.COV2.S COVID-19 vaccine or a placebo. The sequencing here drew on peripheral blood, taken in a trial of Ad26.COV2.S vaccine versus placebo. The CDR3 region has the DNA TGCGCCAGCAGCTCGACGGTCTATAATTCACCCCTCCACTTT. This gives the protein CASSSTVYNSPLHF. The full variable domain, with the rest looked up from reference TRBV5-1 and TRBJ1-6, is KAGVTQTPRYLIKTRGQQVTLSCSPISGHRSVSWYQQTPGQGLQFLFEYFSETQRNKGNFPGRFSGRQFSNSRSEMNVSTLELGDSALYLCASSSTVYNSPLHFGNGTRLTVT.